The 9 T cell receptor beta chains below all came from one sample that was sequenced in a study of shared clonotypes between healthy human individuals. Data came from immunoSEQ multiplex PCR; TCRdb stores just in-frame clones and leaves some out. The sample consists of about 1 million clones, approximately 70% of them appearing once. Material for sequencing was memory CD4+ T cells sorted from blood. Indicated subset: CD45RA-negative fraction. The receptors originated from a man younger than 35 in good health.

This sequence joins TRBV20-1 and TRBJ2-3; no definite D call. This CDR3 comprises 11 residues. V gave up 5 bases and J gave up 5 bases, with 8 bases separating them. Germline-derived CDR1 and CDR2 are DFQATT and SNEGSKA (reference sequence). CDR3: CSAVMEDTQYF. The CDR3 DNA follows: TGCAGTGCTGTTATGGAAGATACGCAGTATTTT.

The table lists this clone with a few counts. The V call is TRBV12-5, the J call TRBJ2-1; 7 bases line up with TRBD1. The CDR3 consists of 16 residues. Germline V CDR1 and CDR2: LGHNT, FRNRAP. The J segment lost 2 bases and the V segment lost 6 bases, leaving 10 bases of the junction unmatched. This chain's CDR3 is CASGPVRQGPYNEQFF. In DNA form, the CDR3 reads TGTGCTAGTGGCCCCGTTAGACAGGGCCCCTACAATGAGCAGTTCTTC. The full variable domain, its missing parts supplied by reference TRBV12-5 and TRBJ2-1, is DARVTQTPRHKVTEMGQEVTMRCQPILGHNTVFWYRQTMMQGLELLAYFRNRAPLDDSGMPKDRFSAEMPDATLATLKIQPSEPRDSAVYFCASGPVRQGPYNEQFFGPGTRLTVL.

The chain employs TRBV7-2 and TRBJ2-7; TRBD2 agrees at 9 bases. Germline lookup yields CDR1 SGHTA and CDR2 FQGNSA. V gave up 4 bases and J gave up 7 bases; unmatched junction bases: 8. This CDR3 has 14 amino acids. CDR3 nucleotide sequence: TGTGCCAGCAGCTCGGCTAGCGGGACGGGAGAGCAGTACTTC. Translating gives CASSSASGTGEQYF.

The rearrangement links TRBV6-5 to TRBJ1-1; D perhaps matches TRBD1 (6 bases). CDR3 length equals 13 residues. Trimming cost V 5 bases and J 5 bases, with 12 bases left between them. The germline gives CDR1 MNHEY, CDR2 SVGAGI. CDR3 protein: CASSQQGWTEAFF. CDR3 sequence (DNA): TGTGCCAGCAGTCAACAGGGATGGACTGAAGCTTTCTTT.

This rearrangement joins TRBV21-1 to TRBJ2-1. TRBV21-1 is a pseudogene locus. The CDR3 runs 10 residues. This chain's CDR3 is CASSKLEQFF. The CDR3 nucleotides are TGTGCCAGCAGCAAGCTTGAGCAGTTCTTC.

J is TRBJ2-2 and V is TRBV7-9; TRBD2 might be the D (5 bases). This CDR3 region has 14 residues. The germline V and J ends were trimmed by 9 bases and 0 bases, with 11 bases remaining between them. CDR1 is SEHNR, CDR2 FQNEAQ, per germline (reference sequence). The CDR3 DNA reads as TGTGCCAGTACCAGCGGAGCGAACACCGGGGAGCTGTTTTTT. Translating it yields CASTSGANTGELFF. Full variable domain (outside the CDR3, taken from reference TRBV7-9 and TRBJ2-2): DTGVSQNPRHKITKRGQNVTFRCDPISEHNRLYWYRQTLGQGPEFLTYFQNEAQLEKSRLLSDRFSAERPKGSFSTLEIQRTEQGDSAMYLCASTSGANTGELFFGEGSRLTVL.

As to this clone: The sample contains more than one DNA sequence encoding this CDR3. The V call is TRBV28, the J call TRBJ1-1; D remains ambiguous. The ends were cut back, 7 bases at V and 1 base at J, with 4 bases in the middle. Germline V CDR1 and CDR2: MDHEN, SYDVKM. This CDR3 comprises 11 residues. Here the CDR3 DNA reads TGTGCCAGCACAGCGAACACTGAAGCTTTCTTT. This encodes CASTANTEAFF. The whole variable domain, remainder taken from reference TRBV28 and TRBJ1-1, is DVKVTQSSRYLVKRTGEKVFLECVQDMDHENMFWYRQDPGLGLRLIYFSYDVKMKEKGDIPEGYSVSREKKERFSLILESASTNQTSMYLCASTANTEAFFGQGTRLTVV.

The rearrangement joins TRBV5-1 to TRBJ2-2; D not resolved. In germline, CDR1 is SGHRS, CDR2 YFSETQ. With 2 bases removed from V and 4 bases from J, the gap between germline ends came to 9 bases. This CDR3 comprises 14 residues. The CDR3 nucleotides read TGCGCCAGCAGCTTAGGCTACCCCACCGGGGAGCTGTTTTTT. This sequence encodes CASSLGYPTGELFF.

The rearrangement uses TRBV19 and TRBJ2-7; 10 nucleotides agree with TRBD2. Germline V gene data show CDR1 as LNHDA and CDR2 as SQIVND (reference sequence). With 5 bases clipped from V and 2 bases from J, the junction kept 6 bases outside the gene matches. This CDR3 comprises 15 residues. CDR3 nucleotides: TGTGCCAGTAGTGTACTAGCGGGGACTGCCTACGAGCAGTACTTC. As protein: CASSVLAGTAYEQYF. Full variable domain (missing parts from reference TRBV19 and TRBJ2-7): DGGITQSPKYLFRKEGQNVTLSCEQNLNHDAMYWYRQDPGQGLRLIYYSQIVNDFQKGDIAEGYSVSREKKESFPLTVTSAQKNPTAFYLCASSVLAGTAYEQYFGPGTRLTVT.